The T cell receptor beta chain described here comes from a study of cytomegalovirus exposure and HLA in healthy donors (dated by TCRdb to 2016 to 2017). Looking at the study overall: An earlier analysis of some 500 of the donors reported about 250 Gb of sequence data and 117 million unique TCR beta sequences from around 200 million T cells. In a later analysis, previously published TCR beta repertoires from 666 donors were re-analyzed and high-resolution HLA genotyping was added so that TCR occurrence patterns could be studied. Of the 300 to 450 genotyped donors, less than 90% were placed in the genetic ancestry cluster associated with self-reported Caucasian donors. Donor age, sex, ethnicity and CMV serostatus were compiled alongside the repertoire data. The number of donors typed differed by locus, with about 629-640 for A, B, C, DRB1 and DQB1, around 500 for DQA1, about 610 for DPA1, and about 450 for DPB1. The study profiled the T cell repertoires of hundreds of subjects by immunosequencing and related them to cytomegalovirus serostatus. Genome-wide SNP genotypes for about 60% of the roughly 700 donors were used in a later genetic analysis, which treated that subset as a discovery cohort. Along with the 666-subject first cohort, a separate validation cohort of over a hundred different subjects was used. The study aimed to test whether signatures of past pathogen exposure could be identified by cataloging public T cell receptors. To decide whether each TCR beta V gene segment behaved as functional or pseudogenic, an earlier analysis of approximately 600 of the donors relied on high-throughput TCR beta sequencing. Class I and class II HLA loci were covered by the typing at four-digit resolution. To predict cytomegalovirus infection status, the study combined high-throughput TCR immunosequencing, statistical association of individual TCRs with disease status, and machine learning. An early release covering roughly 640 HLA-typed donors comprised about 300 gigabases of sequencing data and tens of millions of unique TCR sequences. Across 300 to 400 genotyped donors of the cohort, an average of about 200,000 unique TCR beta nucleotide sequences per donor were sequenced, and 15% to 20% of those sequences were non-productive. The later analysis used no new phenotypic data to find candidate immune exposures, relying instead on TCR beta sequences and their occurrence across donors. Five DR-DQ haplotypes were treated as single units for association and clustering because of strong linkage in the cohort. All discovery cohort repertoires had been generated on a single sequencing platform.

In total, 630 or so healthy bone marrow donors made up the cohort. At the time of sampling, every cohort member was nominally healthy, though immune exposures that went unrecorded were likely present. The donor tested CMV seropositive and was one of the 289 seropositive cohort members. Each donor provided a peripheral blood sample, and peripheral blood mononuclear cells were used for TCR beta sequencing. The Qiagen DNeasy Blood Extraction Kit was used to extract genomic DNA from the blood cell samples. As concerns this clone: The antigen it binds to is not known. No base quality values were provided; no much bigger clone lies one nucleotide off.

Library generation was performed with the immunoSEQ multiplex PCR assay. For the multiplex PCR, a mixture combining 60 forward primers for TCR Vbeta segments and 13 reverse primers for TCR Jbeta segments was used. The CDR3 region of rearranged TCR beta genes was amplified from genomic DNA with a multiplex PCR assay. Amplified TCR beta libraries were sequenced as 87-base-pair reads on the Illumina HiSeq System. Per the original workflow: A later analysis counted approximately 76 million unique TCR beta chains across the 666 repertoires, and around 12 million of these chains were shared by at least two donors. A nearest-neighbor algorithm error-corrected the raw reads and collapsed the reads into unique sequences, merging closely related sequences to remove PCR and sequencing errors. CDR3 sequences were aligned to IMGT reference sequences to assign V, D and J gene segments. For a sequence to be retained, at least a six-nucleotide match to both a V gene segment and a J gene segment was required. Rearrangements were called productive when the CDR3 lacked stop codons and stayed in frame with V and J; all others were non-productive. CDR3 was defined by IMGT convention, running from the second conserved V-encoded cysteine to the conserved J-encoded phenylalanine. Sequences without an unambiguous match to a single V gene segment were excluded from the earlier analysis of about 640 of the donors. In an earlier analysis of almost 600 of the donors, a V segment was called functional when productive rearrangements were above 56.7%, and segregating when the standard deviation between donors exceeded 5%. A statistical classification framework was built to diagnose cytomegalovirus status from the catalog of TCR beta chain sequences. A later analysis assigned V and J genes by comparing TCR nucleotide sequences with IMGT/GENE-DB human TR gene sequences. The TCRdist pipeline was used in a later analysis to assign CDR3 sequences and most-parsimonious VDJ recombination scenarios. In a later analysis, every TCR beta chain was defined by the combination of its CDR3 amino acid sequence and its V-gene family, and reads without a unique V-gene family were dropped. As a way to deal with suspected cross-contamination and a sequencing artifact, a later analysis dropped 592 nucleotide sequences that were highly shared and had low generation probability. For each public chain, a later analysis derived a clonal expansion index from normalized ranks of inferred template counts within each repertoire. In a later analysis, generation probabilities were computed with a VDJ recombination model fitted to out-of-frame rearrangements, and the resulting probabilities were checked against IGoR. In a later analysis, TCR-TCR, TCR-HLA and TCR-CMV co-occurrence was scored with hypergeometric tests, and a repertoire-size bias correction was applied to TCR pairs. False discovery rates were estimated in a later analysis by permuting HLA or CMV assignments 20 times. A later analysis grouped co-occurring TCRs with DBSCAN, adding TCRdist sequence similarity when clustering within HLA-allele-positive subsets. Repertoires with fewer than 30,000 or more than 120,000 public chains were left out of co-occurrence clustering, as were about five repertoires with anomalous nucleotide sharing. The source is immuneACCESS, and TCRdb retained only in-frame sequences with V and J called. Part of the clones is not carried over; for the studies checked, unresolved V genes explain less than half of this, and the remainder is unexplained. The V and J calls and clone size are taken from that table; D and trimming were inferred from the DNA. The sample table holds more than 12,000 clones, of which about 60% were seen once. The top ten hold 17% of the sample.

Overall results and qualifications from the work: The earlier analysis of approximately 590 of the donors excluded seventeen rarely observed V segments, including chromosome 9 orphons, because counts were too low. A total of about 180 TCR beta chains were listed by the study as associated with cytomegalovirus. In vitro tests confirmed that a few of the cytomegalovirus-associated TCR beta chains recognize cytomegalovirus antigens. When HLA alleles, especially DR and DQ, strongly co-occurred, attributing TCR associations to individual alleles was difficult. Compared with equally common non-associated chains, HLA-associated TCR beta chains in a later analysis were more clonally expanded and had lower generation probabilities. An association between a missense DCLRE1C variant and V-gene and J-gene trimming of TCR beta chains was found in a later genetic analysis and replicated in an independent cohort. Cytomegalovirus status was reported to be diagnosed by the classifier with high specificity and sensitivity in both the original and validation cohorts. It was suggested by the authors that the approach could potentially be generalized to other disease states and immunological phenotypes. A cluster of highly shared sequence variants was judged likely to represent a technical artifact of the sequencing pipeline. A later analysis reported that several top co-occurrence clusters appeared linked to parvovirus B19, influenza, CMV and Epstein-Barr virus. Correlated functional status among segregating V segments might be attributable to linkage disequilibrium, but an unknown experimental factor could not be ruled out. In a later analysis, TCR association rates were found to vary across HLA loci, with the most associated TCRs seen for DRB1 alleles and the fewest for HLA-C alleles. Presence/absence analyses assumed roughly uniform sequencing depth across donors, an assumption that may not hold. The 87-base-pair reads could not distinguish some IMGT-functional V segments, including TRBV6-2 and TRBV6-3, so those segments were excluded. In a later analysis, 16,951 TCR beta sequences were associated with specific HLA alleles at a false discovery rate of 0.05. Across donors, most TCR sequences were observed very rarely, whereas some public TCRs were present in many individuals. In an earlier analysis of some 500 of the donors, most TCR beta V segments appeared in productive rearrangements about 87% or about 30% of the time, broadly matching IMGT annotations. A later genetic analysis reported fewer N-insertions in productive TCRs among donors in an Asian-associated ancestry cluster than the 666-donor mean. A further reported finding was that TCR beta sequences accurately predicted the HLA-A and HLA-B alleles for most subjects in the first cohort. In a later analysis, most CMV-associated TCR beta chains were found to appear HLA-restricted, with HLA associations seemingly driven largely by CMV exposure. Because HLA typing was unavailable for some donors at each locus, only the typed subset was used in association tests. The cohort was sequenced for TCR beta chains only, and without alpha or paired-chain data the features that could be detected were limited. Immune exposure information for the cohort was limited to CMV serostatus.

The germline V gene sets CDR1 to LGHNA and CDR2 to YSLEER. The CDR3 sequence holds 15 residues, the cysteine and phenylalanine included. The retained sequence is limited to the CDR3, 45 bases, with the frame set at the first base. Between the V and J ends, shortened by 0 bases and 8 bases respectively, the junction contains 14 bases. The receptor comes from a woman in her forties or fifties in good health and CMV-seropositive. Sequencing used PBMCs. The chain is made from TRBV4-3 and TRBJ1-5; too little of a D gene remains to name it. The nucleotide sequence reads TGCGCCAGCAGCCAAGATCTAGTGCTTCGGGAGCCCCAGCATTTT. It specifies CASSQDLVLREPQHF.